The next 18 T cell receptor beta chains were all read from a single sample in a study of blood T cell repertoires in COVID-19. This table comes from immunoSEQ multiplex PCR, and its TCRdb copy is limited to in-frame clones, with some not included. This repertoire shows a few hundred thousand clones, around 87% found once; its top ten account for approximately 15%. The specimen was PBMCs or T cells enriched from blood (not recorded which). Receptor source: a man under 40 who had been exposed to COVID-19.

This chain connects TRBV7-2 to TRBJ1-6; tentatively, D is TRBD1 (6 bases). Between the trimmed V and J ends, which lost 7 bases and 6 bases, there was a span of 10 bases. Germline values: CDR1 SGHTA, CDR2 FQGNSA. The CDR3 covers 13 residues. CDR3 in amino acids: CASNDRINSPLHF. CDR3 DNA: TGTGCCAGCAATGACAGGATTAATTCACCCCTCCACTTT.

This chain joins TRBV19 and TRBJ1-4; no firm D call. Trimming pared 7 bases from V and 2 bases from J, leaving 8 bases between. The germline V gene encodes CDR1 LNHDA and CDR2 SQIVND (reference sequence). The CDR3 length is 13 residues. The CDR3 region has the DNA TGTGCCAGTAAGCAACAGACTAATGAAAAACTGTTTTTT. It specifies CASKQQTNEKLFF.

The chain is built from TRBV9 and TRBJ2-5, with a weak D call TRBD1 (5 bases). This CDR3 is 12 amino acids long. The germline V gene encodes CDR1 SGDLS and CDR2 YYNGEE. Trimming left V 5 bases short and J 6 bases short, with 11 bases between. In nucleotides, the CDR3 is TGTGCCAGCAGTTCGGACATGCAGACCCAGTACTTC. It yields the protein CASSSDMQTQYF.

The rearrangement joins TRBV5-1 to TRBJ2-7; 10 bases line up with TRBD2. The CDR3 spans 18 residues. V trimming: 0 bases; J trimming: 1 base; junction bases outside the gene matches: 10. CDR1 is SGHRS and CDR2 is YFSETQ in the germline V gene. This chain's CDR3 is CASSLGLAGALLSYEQYF. In nucleotides, the CDR3 is TGCGCCAGCAGCTTGGGCCTAGCGGGGGCCCTTTTATCCTACGAGCAGTACTTC.

This clone was observed a single time. This chain links TRBV2 with TRBJ2-7, with TRBD1 matching over 7 bases. CDR1 and CDR2 (germline): SNHLY, FYNNEI. J lost 0 bases, V lost 4 bases, and 6 bases had no gene match. This CDR3 region has 15 residues. The CDR3 spells CASSGTGFFSYEQYF. CDR3 bases: TGTGCCAGCAGTGGGACAGGCTTTTTCTCCTACGAGCAGTACTTC.

The J gene is TRBJ2-5, the V gene TRBV7-2, with D uncertain. Germline CDR1 reads SGHTA; CDR2 reads FQGNSA. Between the trimmed V and J ends, which lost 5 bases and 7 bases, there was a span of 14 bases. This CDR3 is 13 amino acids long. This chain's CDR3 is CASSEDQARTQYF. CDR3 DNA sequence: TGTGCCAGCAGCGAAGACCAGGCCAGGACCCAGTACTTC.

The genes are TRBV6-5 and TRBJ2-5; tentative D call: TRBD1 (5 bases). With 8 bases removed from V and 5 bases from J, the gap between germline ends came to 12 bases. CDR3 length: 12 amino acids. The germline V gene has CDR1 MNHEY and CDR2 SVGAGI. The CDR3 sequence is CASWGRVETQYF. Here the CDR3 DNA reads TGTGCCAGCTGGGGCAGGGTGGAGACCCAGTACTTC.

This clone was counted once. V usage is TRBV7-9 and J usage is TRBJ1-6; D call uncertain. CDR1 is SEHNR, CDR2 FQNEAQ, per germline (reference sequence). V lost 6 bases and J lost 6, with 9 bases in between. There are 13 residues in the CDR3. The CDR3 DNA sequence: TGTGCCAGCAGGGGAGGTGGTAATTCACCCCTCCACTTT. It is translated as CASRGGGNSPLHF.

This clone was recorded once. The gene calls are TRBV4-1 and TRBJ2-7; 8 nucleotides line up with TRBD1. The J segment lost 2 bases and the V segment lost 4 bases, leaving 4 bases of the junction unmatched. The CDR3 totals 14 residues. The V gene's germline CDR1 is MGHRA and CDR2 YSYEKL. The CDR3 DNA sequence: TGCGCCAGCAGCCCTGAGGACAGGGCCTACGAGCAGTACTTC. Protein product: CASSPEDRAYEQYF.

This clone was counted a single time. This chain uses TRBV9 with TRBJ2-3, with D perhaps TRBD1 (5 bases). The CDR3 length is 15 residues. CDR1 and CDR2 (germline): SGDLS, YYNGEE. Deletions cut 1 base from V and 0 bases from J, with 9 bases between. CDR3 sequence: CASSVYRSSTDTQYF. The CDR3 DNA reads TGTGCCAGCAGCGTATACAGGAGTAGCACAGATACGCAGTATTTT.

The chain recombines TRBV19 with TRBJ2-2, with a tentative D call TRBD2 (7 bases). The ends were cut back, 6 bases at V and 6 bases at J, with 20 bases in the middle. The germline CDR1 and CDR2 sequences are LNHDA and SQIVND (reference sequence). This CDR3 comprises 16 residues. The CDR3 DNA follows: TGTGCCAGTAGCACAAGGGGGGGCAGGGCTGCCGGGGAGCTGTTTTTT. Translated: CASSTRGGRAAGELFF.

This chain connects TRBV7-2 to TRBJ2-1; 13 bases are shared with TRBD2. CDR1 SGHTA and CDR2 FQGNSA come from the germline V gene. Trimming at V came to 4 bases and at J to 7 bases, leaving 7 bases not matched to a gene. The CDR3 runs 16 residues. The CDR3 DNA follows: TGTGCCAGCAGCTCGATACTAGCGGGGGGGAGTAATGAGCAGTTCTTC. Translating it yields CASSSILAGGSNEQFF.

In its sample, this clone was seen a few times. The rearrangement uses TRBV2 and TRBJ2-2; 8 bases align to TRBD1. CDR1 SNHLY and CDR2 FYNNEI come from the germline V gene. CDR3 length equals 15 residues. V shed 5 bases and J 2 bases; nucleotides not matched to a gene: 4. The DNA of the CDR3 is TGTGCCAGCAGTCCGGACAGGGATAACACCGGGGAGCTGTTTTTT. Its translation is CASSPDRDNTGELFF.

The genes are TRBV22-1 and TRBJ1-2; TRBD1, the D gene given by the table, was not confirmed from the DNA. TRBV22-1 constitutes a pseudogene. This CDR3 has 15 residues. The CDR3 protein is CPGSVSQGSNYGYTF. As DNA, the CDR3 is TGTCCTGGGAGCGTCTCGCAGGGGTCTAACTATGGCTACACCTTC.

The rearrangement uses TRBV3-1 (or the pseudogene TRBV3-2) and TRBJ1-1, with 9 positions matching TRBD1. Per germline, CDR1 LGHDT and CDR2 YNNKEL (reference sequence). V shed 2 bases, J shed 3 bases, and the junction held 7 bases outside the gene matches. CDR3 length: 16 residues. CDR3 sequence reads: CASSQWGQGKYTEAFF. In DNA, the CDR3 is TGTGCCAGCAGCCAATGGGGACAGGGCAAGTACACTGAAGCTTTCTTT.

The V and J genes are TRBV9 and TRBJ1-6, with D unresolved. Per germline, CDR1 SGDLS and CDR2 YYNGEE. V lost 0 bases and J lost 8, with 9 bases in between. The CDR3 has 14 residues. The CDR3 DNA sequence: TGTGCCAGCAGCGTAGGGGCAGGTGATTCACCCCTCCACTTT. Its protein is CASSVGAGDSPLHF.

The chain couples TRBV10-2 to TRBJ2-7, with a tentative D call TRBD1 (6 bases). This CDR3 contains 14 residues. The V gene's germline CDR1 is WSHSY and CDR2 SAAADI. Trimming pared 5 bases from V and 7 bases from J, leaving 18 bases between. CDR3 DNA: TGCGCCAGCAGTTCTGGGGGCGCTTCCCTGGAGCAGTACTTC. It specifies CASSSGGASLEQYF.

The V call is TRBV3-1 (or the pseudogene TRBV3-2), the J call TRBJ2-5; 7 bases align to TRBD2. The CDR3 runs 14 residues. The J segment lost 5 bases and the V segment lost 4 bases, leaving 7 bases of the junction unmatched. Germline V lookup: CDR1 LGHDT, CDR2 YNNKEL (reference sequence). The CDR3 loop reads CASSRVGGDETQYF. The CDR3 nucleotides are TGTGCCAGCAGCCGGGTGGGGGGGGACGAGACCCAGTACTTC.